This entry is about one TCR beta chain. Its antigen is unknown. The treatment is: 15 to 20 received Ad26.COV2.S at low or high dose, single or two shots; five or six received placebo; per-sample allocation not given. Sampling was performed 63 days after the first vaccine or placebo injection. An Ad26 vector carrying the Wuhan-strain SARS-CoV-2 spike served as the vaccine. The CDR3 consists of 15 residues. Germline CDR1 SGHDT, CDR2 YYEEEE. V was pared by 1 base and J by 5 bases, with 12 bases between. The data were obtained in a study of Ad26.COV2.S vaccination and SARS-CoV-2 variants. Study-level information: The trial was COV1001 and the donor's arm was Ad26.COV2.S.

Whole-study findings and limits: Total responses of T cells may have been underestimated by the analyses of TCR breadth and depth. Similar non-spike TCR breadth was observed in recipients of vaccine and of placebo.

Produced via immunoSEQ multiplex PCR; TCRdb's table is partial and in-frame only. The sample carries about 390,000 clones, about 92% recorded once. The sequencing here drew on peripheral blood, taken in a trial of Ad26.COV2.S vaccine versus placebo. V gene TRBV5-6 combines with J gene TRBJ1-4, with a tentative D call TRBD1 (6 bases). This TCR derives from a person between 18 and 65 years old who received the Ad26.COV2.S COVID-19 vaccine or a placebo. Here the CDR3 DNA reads TGTGCCAGCAGCTTGTACAGGGATGGGAATGAAAAACTGTTTTTT. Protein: CASSLYRDGNEKLFF.